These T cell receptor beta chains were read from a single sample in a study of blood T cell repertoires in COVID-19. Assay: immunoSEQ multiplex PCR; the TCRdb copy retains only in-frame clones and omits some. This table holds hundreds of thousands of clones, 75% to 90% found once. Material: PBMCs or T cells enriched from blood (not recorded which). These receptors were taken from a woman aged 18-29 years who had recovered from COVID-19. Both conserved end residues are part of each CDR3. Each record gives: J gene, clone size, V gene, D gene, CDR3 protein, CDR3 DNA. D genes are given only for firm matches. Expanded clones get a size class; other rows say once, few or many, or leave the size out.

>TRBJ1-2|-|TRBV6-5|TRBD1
CASSYNTGVDGYTF
TGTGCCAGCAGTTATAATACAGGGGTGGATGGCTACACCTTC
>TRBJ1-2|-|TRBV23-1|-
CASRVRTDGYTF
TGCGCCAGCAGGGTGCGCACGGATGGCTACACCTTC
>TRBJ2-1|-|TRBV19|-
CASSFGGSYNEQFF
TGTGCCAGTAGTTTCGGGGGCTCCTACAATGAGCAGTTCTTC
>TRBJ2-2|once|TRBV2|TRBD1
CASSRQGGHTGELFF
TGTGCCAGCAGTAGACAGGGGGGACACACCGGGGAGCTGTTTTTT
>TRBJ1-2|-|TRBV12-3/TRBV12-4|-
CASGSNYGYTF
TGTGCCAGCGGGAGTAACTATGGCTACACCTTC
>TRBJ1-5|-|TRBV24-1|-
CATRRVLSNQPQHF
TGTGCCACCAGGAGGGTCCTTAGCAATCAGCCCCAGCATTTT
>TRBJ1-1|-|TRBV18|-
CASSPQADMNTEAFF
TGTGCCAGCTCACCTCAGGCGGACATGAACACTGAAGCTTTCTTT
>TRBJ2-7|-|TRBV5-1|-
CASSQAVEQYF
TGCGCCAGCAGCCAAGCCGTCGAGCAGTACTTC
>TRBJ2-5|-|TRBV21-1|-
CASSKRERGETQYF
TGTGCCAGCAGCAAACGGGAGCGGGGGGAGACCCAGTACTTC
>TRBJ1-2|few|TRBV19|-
CASTQTENYYGYTF
TGTGCCAGTACCCAGACAGAGAACTACTATGGCTACACCTTC
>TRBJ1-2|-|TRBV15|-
CATSRDIGGYGYTF
TGTGCCACCAGCAGAGATATAGGCGGCTATGGCTACACCTTC
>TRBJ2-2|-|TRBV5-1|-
CASSKVEAGELFF
TGCGCCAGCAGCAAGGTAGAGGCCGGGGAGCTGTTTTTT
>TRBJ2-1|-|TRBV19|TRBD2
CASSIGTSSYNEQFF
TGTGCCAGTAGTATAGGGACTAGCTCCTACAATGAGCAGTTCTTC
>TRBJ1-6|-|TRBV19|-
CASSIVNSPLHF
TGTGCCAGTAGTATAGTAAATTCACCCCTCCACTTT
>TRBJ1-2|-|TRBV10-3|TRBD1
CAITVDRGYGYTF
TGTGCCATCACCGTAGACAGGGGCTATGGCTACACCTTC
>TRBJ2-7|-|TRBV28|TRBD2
CASTTLRLAGIYEQYF
TGTGCCAGCACCACCCTACGACTAGCGGGGATCTACGAGCAGTACTTC
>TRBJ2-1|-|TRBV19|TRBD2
CASSTLIPNPQHHSGGSYNEQFF
TGTGCCAGTAGTACCCTAATCCCCAATCCCCAACACCACAGCGGGGGCTCCTACAATGAGCAGTTCTTC
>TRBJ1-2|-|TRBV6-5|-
CASSYSGGGSGYTF
TGTGCCAGCAGTTACTCGGGAGGGGGGAGCGGCTACACCTTC
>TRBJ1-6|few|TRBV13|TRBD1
CASGTGVYNSPLHF
TGTGCCAGCGGGACAGGCGTCTATAATTCACCCCTCCACTTT
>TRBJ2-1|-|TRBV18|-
CASSPGSMIYNEQFF
TGTGCCAGCTCACCAGGGAGTATGATCTACAATGAGCAGTTCTTC
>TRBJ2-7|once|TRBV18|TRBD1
CASSPRTGDHEQYF
TGTGCCAGCTCACCGAGGACAGGGGACCACGAGCAGTACTTC
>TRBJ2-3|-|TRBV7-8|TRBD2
CASSMGTSGGITDTQYF
TGTGCCAGCAGCATGGGGACTAGCGGGGGAATCACAGATACGCAGTATTTT
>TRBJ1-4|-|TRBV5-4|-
CASSLVSSGATNEKLFF
TGTGCCAGCAGCTTGGTGTCTTCGGGAGCAACTAATGAAAAACTGTTTTTT
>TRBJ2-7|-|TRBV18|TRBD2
CASSPPTGGYEQYF
TGTGCCAGCTCACCACCTACGGGGGGTTACGAGCAGTACTTC
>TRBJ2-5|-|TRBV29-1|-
CSVDGRTRQGSGETQYF
TGCAGCGTTGACGGCAGGACGCGACAAGGGAGCGGGGAGACCCAGTACTTC
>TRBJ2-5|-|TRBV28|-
CASSFVYPQETQYF
TGTGCCAGCAGTTTTGTCTACCCCCAAGAGACCCAGTACTTC
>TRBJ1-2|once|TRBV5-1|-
CASSGGTSNYGYTF
TGCGCCAGCAGCGGCGGGACTTCCAACTATGGCTACACCTTC
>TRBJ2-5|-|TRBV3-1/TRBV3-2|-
CASSQELHIQETQYF
TGTGCCAGCAGCCAAGAATTACATATCCAAGAGACCCAGTACTTC
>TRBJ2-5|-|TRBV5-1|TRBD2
CASSLSGTSGGRETQYF
TGCGCCAGCAGCTTGTCCGGGACTAGCGGGGGGCGGGAGACCCAGTACTTC
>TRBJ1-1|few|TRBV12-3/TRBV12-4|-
CASSSRQPEAFF
TGTGCCAGCAGTTCCCGACAGCCTGAAGCTTTCTTT
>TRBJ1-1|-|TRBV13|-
CASSLRGKNTEAFF
TGTGCCAGCAGCTTAAGGGGAAAGAACACTGAAGCTTTCTTT
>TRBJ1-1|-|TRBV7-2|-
CASSFKGGGNTEAFF
TGTGCCAGCAGCTTCAAGGGGGGGGGTAACACTGAAGCTTTCTTT
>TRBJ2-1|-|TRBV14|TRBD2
CASSLSGGEQFF
TGTGCCAGCAGCCTTAGCGGGGGCGAGCAGTTCTTC
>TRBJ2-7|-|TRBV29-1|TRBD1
CSVRDRGIYEQYF
TGCAGCGTGCGGGACAGGGGCATCTACGAGCAGTACTTC
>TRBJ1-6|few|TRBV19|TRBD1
CASSIGGQGSFNSPLHF
TGTGCCAGTAGTATTGGAGGACAGGGGAGCTTTAATTCACCCCTCCACTTT
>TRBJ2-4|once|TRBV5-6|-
CASSFLFTERDRPQNIQYF
TGTGCCAGCAGCTTCTTATTCACGGAAAGAGACAGACCTCAAAACATTCAGTACTTC
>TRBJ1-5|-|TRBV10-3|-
CAISQTGKNQPQHF
TGTGCCATCAGTCAGACGGGGAAAAATCAGCCCCAGCATTTT
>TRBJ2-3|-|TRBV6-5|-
CASSYESNTDTQYF
TGTGCCAGCAGTTACGAGTCGAACACAGATACGCAGTATTTT
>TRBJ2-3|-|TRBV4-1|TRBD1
CASSPNRGSTDTQYF
TGCGCCAGCAGCCCGAACAGGGGGAGCACAGATACGCAGTATTTT
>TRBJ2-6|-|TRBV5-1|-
CASSLTGFGSSGANVLTF
TGCGCCAGCAGCTTAACAGGGTTTGGAAGCTCTGGGGCCAACGTCCTGACTTTC
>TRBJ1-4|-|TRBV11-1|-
CASSLALKGHGGEKLFF
TGTGCCAGCAGCTTAGCGCTAAAGGGACACGGCGGTGAAAAACTGTTTTTT
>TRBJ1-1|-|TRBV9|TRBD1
CASSPTGVTEAFF
TGTGCCAGCAGCCCTACAGGGGTGACTGAAGCTTTCTTT
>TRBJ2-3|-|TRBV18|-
CASSVSSTDTQYF
TGTGCCAGCTCAGTCTCTAGCACAGATACGCAGTATTTT
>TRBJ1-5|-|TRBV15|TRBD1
CATTVDRGSNQPQHF
TGTGCCACCACCGTGGACAGGGGAAGCAATCAGCCCCAGCATTTT
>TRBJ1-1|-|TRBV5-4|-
CASSLESGNTEAFF
TGTGCCAGCAGCCTCGAATCAGGGAATACTGAAGCTTTCTTT
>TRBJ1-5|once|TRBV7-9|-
CASSSVAGGQSNQPQHF
TGTGCCAGCAGCTCTGTAGCGGGGGGCCAAAGCAATCAGCCCCAGCATTTT
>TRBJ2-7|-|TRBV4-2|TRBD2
CASSQETSGIYEQYF
TGTGCCAGCAGCCAAGAGACTAGCGGAATCTACGAGCAGTACTTC
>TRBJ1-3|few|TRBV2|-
CASSDTFGNTIYF
TGTGCCAGCAGTGACACATTTGGAAACACCATATATTTT
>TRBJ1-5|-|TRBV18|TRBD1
CASSPDRGRIQPQHF
TGTGCCAGCTCACCCGACAGGGGCCGGATTCAGCCCCAGCATTTT
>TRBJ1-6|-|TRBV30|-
CAWSGDRFFSPLHF
TGTGCCTGGAGCGGTGATCGGTTTTTTTCACCCCTCCACTTT
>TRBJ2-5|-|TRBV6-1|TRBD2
CASSEPAGYQETQYF
TGTGCCAGCAGTGAGCCAGCGGGGTACCAAGAGACCCAGTACTTC
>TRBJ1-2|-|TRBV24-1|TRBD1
CATSDGQVYGYTF
TGTGCCACCAGTGATGGACAGGTCTATGGCTACACCTTC
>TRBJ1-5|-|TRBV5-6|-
CASSFQGDQPQHF
TGTGCCAGCAGCTTCCAGGGCGATCAGCCCCAGCATTTT
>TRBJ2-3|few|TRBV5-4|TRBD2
CASSGKSGTSGGTTDTQYF
TGTGCCAGCAGCGGCAAATCCGGGACTAGCGGGGGGACCACAGATACGCAGTATTTT
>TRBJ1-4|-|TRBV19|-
CASSISRDNEKLFF
TGTGCCAGTAGTATCTCCAGGGATAATGAAAAACTGTTTTTT